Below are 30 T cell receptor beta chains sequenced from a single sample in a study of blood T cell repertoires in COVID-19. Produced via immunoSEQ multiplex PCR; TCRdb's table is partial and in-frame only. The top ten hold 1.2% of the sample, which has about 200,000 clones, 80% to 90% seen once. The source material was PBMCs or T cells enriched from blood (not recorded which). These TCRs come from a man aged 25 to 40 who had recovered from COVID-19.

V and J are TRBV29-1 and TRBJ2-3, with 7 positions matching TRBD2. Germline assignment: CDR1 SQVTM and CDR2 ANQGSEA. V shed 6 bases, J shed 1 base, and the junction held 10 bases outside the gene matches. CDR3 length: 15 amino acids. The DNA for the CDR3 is TGCAGCGTCACTTCTGGCGGGAGCGGCACAGATACGCAGTATTTT. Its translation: CSVTSGGSGTDTQYF.

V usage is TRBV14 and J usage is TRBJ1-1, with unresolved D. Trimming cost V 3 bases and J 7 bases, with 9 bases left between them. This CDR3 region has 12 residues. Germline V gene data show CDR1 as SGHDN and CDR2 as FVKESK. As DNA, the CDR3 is TGTGCCAGCAGCCAGTGGGCGGGTGAAGCTTTCTTT. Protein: CASSQWAGEAFF. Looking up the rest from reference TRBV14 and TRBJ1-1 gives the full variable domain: EAGVTQFPSHSVIEKGQTVTLRCDPISGHDNLYWYRRVMGKEIKFLLHFVKESKQDESGMPNNRFLAERTGGTYSTLKVQPAELEDSGVYFCASSQWAGEAFFGQGTRLTVV.

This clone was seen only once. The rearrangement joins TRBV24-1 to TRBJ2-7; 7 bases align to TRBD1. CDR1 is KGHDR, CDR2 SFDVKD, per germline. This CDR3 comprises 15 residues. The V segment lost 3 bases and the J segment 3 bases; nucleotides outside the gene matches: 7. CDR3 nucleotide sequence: TGTGCCACCAGTGATCCCGGGACAGCACACTACGAGCAGTACTTC. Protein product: CATSDPGTAHYEQYF.

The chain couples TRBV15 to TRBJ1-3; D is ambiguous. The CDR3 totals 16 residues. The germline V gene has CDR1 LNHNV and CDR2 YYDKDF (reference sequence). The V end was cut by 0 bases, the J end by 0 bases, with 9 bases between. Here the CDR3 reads CATSRDAGFSGNTIYF. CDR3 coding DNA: TGTGCCACCAGCAGAGATGCGGGATTCTCTGGAAACACCATATATTTT.

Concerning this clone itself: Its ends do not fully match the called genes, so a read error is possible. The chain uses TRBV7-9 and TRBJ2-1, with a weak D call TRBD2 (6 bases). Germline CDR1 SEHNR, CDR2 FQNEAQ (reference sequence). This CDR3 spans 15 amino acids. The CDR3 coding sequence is TGTGCCAGCAGCTTAGTGAGGGACTCCCACAATGAGCAGTTCTTC. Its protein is CASSLVRDSHNEQFF. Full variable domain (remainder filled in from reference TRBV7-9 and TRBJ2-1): DTGVSQNPRHKITKRGQNVTFRCDPISEHNRLYWYRQTLGQGPEFLTYFQNEAQLEKSRLLSDRFSAERPKGSFSTLEIQRTEQGDSAMYLCASSLVRDSHNEQFFGPGTRLTVL.

CDR3 protein: CATSDRGLPGTQYF. The DNA of the CDR3 is TGTGCCACCAGTGATAGGGGTCTCCCAGGGACCCAGTACTTC. The rearrangement uses TRBV24-1 and TRBJ2-5; tentatively, D is TRBD1 (5 bases). CDR3 length: 14 amino acids. Trimming removed 3 bases from V and 7 bases from J, with 14 bases in between. The V gene's germline CDR1 is KGHDR and CDR2 SFDVKD.

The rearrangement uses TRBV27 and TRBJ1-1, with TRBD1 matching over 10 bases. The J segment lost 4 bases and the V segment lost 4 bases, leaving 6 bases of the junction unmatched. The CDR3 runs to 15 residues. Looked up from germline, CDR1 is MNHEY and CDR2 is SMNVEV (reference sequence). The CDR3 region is CASSSSGQGITEAFF. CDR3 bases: TGTGCCAGCAGTTCCTCGGGACAGGGGATCACTGAAGCTTTCTTT.

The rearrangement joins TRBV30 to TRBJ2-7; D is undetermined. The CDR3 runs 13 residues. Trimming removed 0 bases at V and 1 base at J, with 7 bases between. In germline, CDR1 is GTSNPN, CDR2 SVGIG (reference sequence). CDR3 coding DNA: TGTGCCTGGAGTGTACACAGATCCTACGAGCAGTACTTC. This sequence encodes CAWSVHRSYEQYF.

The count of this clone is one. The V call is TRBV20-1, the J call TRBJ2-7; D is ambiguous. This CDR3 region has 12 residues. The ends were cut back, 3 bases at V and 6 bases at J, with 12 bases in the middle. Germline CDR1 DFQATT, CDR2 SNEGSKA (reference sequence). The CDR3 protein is CSASSSAAEQYF. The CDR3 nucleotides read TGCAGTGCTAGTTCCTCGGCGGCCGAGCAGTACTTC.

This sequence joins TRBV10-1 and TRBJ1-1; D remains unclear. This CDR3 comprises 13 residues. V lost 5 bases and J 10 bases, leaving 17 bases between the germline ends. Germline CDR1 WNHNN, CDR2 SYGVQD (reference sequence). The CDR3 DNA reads TGCGCCAGCAGTCGATCTTGGTCCGAGCGAGCTTTCTTT. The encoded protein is CASSRSWSERAFF.

The CDR3 bases are TGTGCCAGCTCACCACGAGACACGAGCTCTGGAAACACCATATATTTT. Translation: CASSPRDTSSGNTIYF. V usage is TRBV18 and J usage is TRBJ1-3; no clear D gene. Germline CDR1 and CDR2: KGHSH and LQKENI. The CDR3 length is 16 residues. The V end lost 1 base, the J end lost 0 bases, and 10 bases lay between the germline ends.

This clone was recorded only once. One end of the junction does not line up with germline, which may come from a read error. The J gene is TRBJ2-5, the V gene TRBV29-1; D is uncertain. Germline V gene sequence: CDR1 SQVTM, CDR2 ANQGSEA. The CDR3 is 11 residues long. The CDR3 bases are TGCAGCGTTGGGTTCCAAGAGATCCAGTACTTC. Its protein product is CSVGFQEIQYF.

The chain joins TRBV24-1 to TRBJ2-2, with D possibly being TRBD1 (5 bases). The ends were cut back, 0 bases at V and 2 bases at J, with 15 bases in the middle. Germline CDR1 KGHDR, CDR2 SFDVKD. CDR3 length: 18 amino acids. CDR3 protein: CATSDLPQGRGNTGELFF. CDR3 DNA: TGTGCCACCAGTGATTTGCCCCAGGGCCGTGGAAACACCGGGGAGCTGTTTTTT.

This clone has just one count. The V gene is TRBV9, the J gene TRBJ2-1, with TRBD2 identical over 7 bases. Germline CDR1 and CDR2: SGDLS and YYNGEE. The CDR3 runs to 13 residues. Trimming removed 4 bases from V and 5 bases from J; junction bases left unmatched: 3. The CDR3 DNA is TGTGCCAGCAGCTTCCGGGGGGACAATGAGCAGTTCTTC. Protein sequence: CASSFRGDNEQFF.

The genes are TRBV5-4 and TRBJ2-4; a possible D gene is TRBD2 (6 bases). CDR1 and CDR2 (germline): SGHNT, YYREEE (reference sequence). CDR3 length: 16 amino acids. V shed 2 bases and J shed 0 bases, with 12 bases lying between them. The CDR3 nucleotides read TGTGCCAGCAGCTTCCCGGGACTCCTAGCCAAAAACATTCAGTACTTC. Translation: CASSFPGLLAKNIQYF.

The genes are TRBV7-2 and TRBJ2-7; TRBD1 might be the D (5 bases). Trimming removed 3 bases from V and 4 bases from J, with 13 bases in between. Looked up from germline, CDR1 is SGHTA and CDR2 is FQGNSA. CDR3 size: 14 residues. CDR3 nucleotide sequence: TGTGCCAGCAGCTTTAACAGGTTATTTTACGAGCAGTACTTC. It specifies CASSFNRLFYEQYF.

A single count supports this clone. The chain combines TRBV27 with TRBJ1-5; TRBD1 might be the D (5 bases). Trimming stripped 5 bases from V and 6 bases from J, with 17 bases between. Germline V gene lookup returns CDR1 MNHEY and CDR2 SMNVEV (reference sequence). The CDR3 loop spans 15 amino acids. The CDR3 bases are TGTGCCAGCAGTCCCTTCCGGGGGGAGGGTCAGCCCCAGCATTTT. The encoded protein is CASSPFRGEGQPQHF.

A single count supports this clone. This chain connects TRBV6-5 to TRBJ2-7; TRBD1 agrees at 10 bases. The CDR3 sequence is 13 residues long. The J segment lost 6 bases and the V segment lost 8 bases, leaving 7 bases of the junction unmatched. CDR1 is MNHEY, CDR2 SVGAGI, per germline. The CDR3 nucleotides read TGTGCCAGCTTTGACAGGGGGCATGGCGAGCAGTACTTC. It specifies CASFDRGHGEQYF.

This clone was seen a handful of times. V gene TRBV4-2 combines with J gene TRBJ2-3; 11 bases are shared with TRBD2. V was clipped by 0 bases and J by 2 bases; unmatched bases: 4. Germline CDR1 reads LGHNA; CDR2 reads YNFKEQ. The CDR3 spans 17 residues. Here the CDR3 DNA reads TGTGCCAGCAGCCAAGAGTCTAGCGGGGGGCCCACAGATACGCAGTATTTT. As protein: CASSQESSGGPTDTQYF.

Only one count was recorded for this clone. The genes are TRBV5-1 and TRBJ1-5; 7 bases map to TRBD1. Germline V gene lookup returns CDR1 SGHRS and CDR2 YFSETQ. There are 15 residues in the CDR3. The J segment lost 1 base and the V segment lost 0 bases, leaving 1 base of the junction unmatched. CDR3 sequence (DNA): TGCGCCAGCAGCTTGGGGGACAGCAGCAATCAGCCCCAGCATTTT. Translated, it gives CASSLGDSSNQPQHF. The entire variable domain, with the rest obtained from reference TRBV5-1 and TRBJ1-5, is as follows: KAGVTQTPRYLIKTRGQQVTLSCSPISGHRSVSWYQQTPGQGLQFLFEYFSETQRNKGNFPGRFSGRQFSNSRSEMNVSTLELGDSALYLCASSLGDSSNQPQHFGDGTRLSIL.

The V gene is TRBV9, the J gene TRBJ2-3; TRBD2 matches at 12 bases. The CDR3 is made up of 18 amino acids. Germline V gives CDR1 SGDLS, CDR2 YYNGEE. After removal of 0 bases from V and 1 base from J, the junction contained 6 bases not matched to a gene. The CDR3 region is CASSVGLAGGRGTDTQYF. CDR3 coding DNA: TGTGCCAGCAGCGTAGGGCTAGCGGGAGGGAGGGGCACAGATACGCAGTATTTT.

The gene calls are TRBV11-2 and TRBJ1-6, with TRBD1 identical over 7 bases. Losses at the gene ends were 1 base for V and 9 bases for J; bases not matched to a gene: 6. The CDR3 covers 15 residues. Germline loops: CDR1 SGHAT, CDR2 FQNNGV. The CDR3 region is CASSLGRTGVSPLHF. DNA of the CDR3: TGTGCCAGCAGCTTAGGTCGGACAGGAGTTTCACCCCTCCACTTT.

The CDR3 coding sequence is TGTGCCAGCAGCGTAGGCAGGGCCTATAATGAAAAACTGTTTTTT. It codes for CASSVGRAYNEKLFF. The rearrangement links TRBV9 to TRBJ1-4; D possibly corresponds to TRBD1 (5 bases). The ends were cut back, 0 bases at V and 4 bases at J, with 10 bases in the middle. The CDR3 has 15 amino acids. Germline V gene lookup returns CDR1 SGDLS and CDR2 YYNGEE.

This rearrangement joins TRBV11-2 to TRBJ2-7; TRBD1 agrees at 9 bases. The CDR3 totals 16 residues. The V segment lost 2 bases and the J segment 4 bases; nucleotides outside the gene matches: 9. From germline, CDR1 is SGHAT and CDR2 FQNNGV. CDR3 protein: CASSLYIGDREYEQYF. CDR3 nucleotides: TGTGCCAGCAGCTTATATATAGGGGACAGGGAATACGAGCAGTACTTC.

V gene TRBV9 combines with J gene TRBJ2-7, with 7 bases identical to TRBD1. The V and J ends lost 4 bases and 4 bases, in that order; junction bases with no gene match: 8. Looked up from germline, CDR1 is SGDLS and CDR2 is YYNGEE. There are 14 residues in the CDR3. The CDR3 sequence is CASSPGRQGYEQYF. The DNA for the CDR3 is TGTGCCAGCAGCCCAGGGAGACAGGGTTACGAGCAGTACTTC.

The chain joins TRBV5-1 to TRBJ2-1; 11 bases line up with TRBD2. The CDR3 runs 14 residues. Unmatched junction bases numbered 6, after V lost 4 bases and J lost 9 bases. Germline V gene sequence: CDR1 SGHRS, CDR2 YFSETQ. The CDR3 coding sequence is TGCGCCAGCAGCCTCGGACTAGCGGGCGGTGAGCAGTTCTTC. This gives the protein CASSLGLAGGEQFF.

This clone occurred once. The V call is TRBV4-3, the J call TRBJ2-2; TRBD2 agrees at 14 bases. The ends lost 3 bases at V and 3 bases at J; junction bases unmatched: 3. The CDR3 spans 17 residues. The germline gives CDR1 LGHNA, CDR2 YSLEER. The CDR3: CASSQKGLAGDTGELFF. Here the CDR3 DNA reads TGCGCCAGCAGCCAGAAGGGACTAGCGGGAGACACCGGGGAGCTGTTTTTT.

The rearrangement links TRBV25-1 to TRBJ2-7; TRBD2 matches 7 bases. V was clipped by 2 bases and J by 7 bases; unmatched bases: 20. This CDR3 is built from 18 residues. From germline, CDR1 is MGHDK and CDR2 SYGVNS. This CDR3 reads CASSEIREGLPIFWEQYF. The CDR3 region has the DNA TGTGCCAGCAGTGAAATAAGGGAGGGACTACCTATTTTTTGGGAGCAGTACTTC.

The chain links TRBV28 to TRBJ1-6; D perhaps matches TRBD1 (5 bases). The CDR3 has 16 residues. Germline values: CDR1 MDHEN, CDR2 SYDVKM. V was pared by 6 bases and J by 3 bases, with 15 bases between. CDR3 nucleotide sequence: TGTGCCAGCAGCCCCAATACAGGAATCTATAATTCACCCCTCCACTTT. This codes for CASSPNTGIYNSPLHF.

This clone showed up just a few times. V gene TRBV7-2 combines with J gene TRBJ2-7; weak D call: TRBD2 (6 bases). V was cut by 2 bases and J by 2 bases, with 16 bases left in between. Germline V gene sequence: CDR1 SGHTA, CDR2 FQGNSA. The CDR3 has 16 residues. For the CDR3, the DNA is TGTGCCAGCAGCTTAAAAGTAATAGCGGCCACCTACGAGCAGTACTTC. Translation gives CASSLKVIAATYEQYF.